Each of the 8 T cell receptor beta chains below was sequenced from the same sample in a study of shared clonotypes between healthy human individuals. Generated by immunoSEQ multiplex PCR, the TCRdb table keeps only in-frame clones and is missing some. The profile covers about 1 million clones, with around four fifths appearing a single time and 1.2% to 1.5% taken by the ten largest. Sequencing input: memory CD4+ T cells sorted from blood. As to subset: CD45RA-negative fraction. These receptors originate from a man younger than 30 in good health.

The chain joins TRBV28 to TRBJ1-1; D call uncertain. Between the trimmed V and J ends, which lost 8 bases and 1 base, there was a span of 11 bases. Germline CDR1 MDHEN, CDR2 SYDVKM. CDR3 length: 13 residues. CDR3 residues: CASEGIPNTEAFF. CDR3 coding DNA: TGTGCCAGCGAAGGGATACCGAACACTGAAGCTTTCTTT.

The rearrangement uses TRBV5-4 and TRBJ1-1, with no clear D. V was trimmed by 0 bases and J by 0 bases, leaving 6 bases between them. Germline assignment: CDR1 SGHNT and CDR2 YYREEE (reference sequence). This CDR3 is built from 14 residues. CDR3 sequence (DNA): TGTGCCAGCAGCTTGGCTCAGGTGAACACTGAAGCTTTCTTT. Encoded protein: CASSLAQVNTEAFF.

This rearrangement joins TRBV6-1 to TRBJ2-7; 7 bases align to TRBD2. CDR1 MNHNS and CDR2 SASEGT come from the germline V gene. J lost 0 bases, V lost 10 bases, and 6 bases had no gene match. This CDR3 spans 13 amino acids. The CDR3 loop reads CAIRRESSYEQYF. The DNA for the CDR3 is TGTGCCATCAGGCGGGAGAGCTCCTACGAGCAGTACTTC.

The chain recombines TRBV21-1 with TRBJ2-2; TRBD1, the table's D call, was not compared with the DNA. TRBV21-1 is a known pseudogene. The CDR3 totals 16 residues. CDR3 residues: CASSPRAGGNTGELFF. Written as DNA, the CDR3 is TGTGCCAGCAGCCCCCGGGCAGGGGGTAACACCGGGGAGCTGTTTTTT.

Here the CDR3 DNA reads TGCAGCGTTGACAGGAACCAAGAGACCCAGTACTTC. Translated, it gives CSVDRNQETQYF. J is TRBJ2-5 and V is TRBV29-1, with D uncertain. Germline V gene lookup returns CDR1 SQVTM and CDR2 ANQGSEA. Deletions cut 3 bases from V and 0 bases from J, with 5 bases between. This CDR3 is 12 amino acids long.

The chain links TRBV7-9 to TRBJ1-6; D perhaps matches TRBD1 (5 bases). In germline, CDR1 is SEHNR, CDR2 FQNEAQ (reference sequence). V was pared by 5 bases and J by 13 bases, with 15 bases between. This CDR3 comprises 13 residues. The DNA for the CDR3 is TGTGCCAGCAGCCCTCAGGGAGTAGCCCCCCTCCACTTT. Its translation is CASSPQGVAPLHF.

The CDR3 loop is CASSVGQFTKNIQYF. The CDR3 nucleotides read TGTGCCAGCAGCGTAGGTCAGTTTACCAAAAACATTCAGTACTTC. This chain connects TRBV9 to TRBJ2-4; no firm D call. The germline gives CDR1 SGDLS, CDR2 YYNGEE. This CDR3 contains 15 residues. Trimming removed 0 bases at V and 2 bases at J, with 9 bases between.

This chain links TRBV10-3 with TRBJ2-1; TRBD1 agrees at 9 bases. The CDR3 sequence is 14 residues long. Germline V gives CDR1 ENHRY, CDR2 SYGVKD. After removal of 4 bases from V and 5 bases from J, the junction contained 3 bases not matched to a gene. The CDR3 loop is CAISGDRANNEQFF. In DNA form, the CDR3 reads TGTGCCATCAGTGGGGACAGGGCAAACAATGAGCAGTTCTTC.